One sample yielded the 27 T cell receptor beta chains listed below, sequenced in a study of read filtering for tumor transcriptome and immune sequencing. This library used 300 to 450 ng RNA and molecular barcoded adaptors spanning alpha/delta and beta/gamma chains. A single record per CDR3 protein comes from TCRdb applying MiXCR to the reads. The sample has 39,000 or so distinct CDR3 sequences, roughly an eighth seen once. Material for sequencing was a population of CD138-negative cells sorted from bone marrow. Receptor source: a donor at least 40 years old with multiple myeloma.

This clonotype was detected ten times or more. The chain uses TRBV12-3 or TRBV12-4 and TRBJ2-2; D not certain. CDR3 length equals 12 residues. The V end lost 10 bases, the J end lost 6 bases, and 12 bases lay between the germline ends. As DNA, the CDR3 is TGTGCCAACAGCCCCAACTCCGGGGAGCTGTTTTTT. Translating it yields CANSPNSGELFF.

This clonotype showed up many times. This rearrangement joins TRBV11-1 to TRBJ2-1, with D perhaps matching TRBD1 or TRBD2 (7 bases each). The germline gives CDR1 SGHAT, CDR2 FQDESV (reference sequence). The CDR3 is 15 amino acids. Trimming shortened V by 4 bases and J by 8 bases, and 18 bases separated the two germline ends. CDR3 coding DNA: TGTGCCAGCAGCTGGGAGGGGACAGTGGGGTATGAGCAGTTCTTC. Protein sequence: CASSWEGTVGYEQFF.

There are many counts of this clonotype. The CDR3 coding sequence is TGTGCCAGCAGGTCCCGGCCCATCCTAGCGGGACGCACAGATACGCAGTATTTT. Translating gives CASRSRPILAGRTDTQYF. The chain carries TRBV12-3 or TRBV12-4 and TRBJ2-3, with 9 bases that match TRBD2. J lost 1 base, V lost 6 bases, and 14 bases had no gene match. The CDR3 spans 18 residues.

This clonotype was detected only a few times. A much larger clone differs by one base, so this may be a read error. The genes are TRBV20-1 and TRBJ2-3; 12 bases align to TRBD2. This CDR3 has 15 residues. The germline V gene has CDR1 DFQATT and CDR2 SNEGSKA (reference sequence). V trimming: 5 bases; J trimming: 4 bases; junction bases outside the gene matches: 7. In DNA form, the CDR3 reads TGCAGTGCTCAAGGACTAGCGGGAATCTCAGATACGCAGTATTTT. It translates to CSAQGLAGISDTQYF.

The rearrangement joins TRBV5-1 to TRBJ2-2, with D tentatively TRBD1 or TRBD2 (5 bases each). Trimming removed 4 bases at V and 1 base at J, with 17 bases between. Germline-derived CDR1 and CDR2 are SGHRS and YFSETQ. The length of the CDR3 is 17 residues. Here the CDR3 DNA reads TGCGCCAGCAGCACCAACCCGGGACGGGTGAACACCGGGGAGCTGTTTTTT. This codes for CASSTNPGRVNTGELFF. The whole variable domain, remainder taken from reference TRBV5-1 and TRBJ2-2, is KAGVTQTPRYLIKTRGQQVTLSCSPISGHRSVSWYQQTPGQGLQFLFEYFSETQRNKGNFPGRFSGRQFSNSRSEMNVSTLELGDSALYLCASSTNPGRVNTGELFFGEGSRLTVL.

A few counts support this clonotype. Given a much more abundant clone one base away, this may be a read error. The V call is TRBV7-8, the J call TRBJ2-1; 15 bases are a match to TRBD2. The CDR3 covers 18 residues. The germline gives CDR1 SGHVS, CDR2 FQNEAQ. CDR3 sequence: CASSLGLAGGLFYNGQFF. As DNA, the CDR3 is TGTGCCAGCAGCTTGGGACTAGCGGGAGGCCTTTTCTACAATGGGCAGTTCTTC.

The chain employs TRBV25-1 and TRBJ2-1, with D unclear. V dropped 3 bases and J dropped 0 bases, with 3 bases sitting between them. The CDR3 has 13 residues. Germline V gene data show CDR1 as MGHDK and CDR2 as SYGVNS. The CDR3 DNA follows: TGTGCCAGCAGTGAGCGCTCCTACAATGAGCAGTTCTTC. This encodes CASSERSYNEQFF. The full variable domain, with the rest looked up from reference TRBV25-1 and TRBJ2-1, is EADIYQTPRYLVIGTGKKITLECSQTMGHDKMYWYQQDPGMELHLIHYSYGVNSTEKGDLSSESTVSRIRTEHFPLTLESARPSHTSQYLCASSERSYNEQFFGPGTRLTVL.

This clonotype occurred many times. The chain employs TRBV5-5 and TRBJ2-1, with D perhaps TRBD1 (5 bases). Germline V CDR1 and CDR2: SGHKS, YYEKEE (reference sequence). This CDR3 is built from 12 residues. Between the trimmed V and J ends, which lost 3 bases and 6 bases, there was a span of 7 bases. CDR3 in DNA: TGTGCCAGCAGCTCTACAGGCAATGAGCAGTTCTTC. It is translated as CASSSTGNEQFF.

This clonotype occurred many times. The chain carries TRBV27 and TRBJ2-6; D might be TRBD1 (5 bases). Germline V gene lookup returns CDR1 MNHEY and CDR2 SMNVEV (reference sequence). The CDR3 extends over 18 amino acids. The V end was cut by 5 bases, the J end by 0 bases, with 17 bases between. CDR3 amino acids: CASSGNYRTNSGANVLTF. The CDR3 coding sequence is TGTGCCAGCAGTGGTAATTACAGGACGAACTCTGGGGCCAACGTCCTGACTTTC.

This clonotype was seen at least ten times. This chain joins TRBV30 and TRBJ2-1, with 10 bases aligning to TRBD2. Germline assignment: CDR1 GTSNPN and CDR2 SVGIG (reference sequence). The CDR3 covers 15 residues. Germline trimming cut 4 bases from V and 2 bases from J; bases unmatched to any gene: 5. Written as DNA, the CDR3 is TGTGCCTGGACCCCCGGACTAGCGGCCTACAATGAGCAGTTCTTC. Amino acids: CAWTPGLAAYNEQFF.

At least ten counts were recorded for this clonotype. The germline gene is not matched at one end of the junction; a read error may be the cause. V gene TRBV24-1 combines with J gene TRBJ2-1; no reliable D call. Germline V CDR1 and CDR2: KGHDR, SFDVKD. This CDR3 comprises 12 residues. The CDR3, as DNA: TGTGCCACCAGTGATTTGCATAATGAGCAGTCCTTC. It yields the protein CATSDLHNEQSF.

At least ten counts were recorded for this clonotype. V is TRBV2 and J is TRBJ2-5; D may be TRBD2 (6 bases). Germline values: CDR1 SNHLY, CDR2 FYNNEI. V dropped 4 bases and J dropped 4 bases, with 10 bases sitting between them. The CDR3 has 13 residues. CDR3 nucleotide sequence: TGTGCCAGCAGTGGACTAGGAGGAGAGACCCAGTACTTC. Translation: CASSGLGGETQYF.

There are many counts of this clonotype. This sequence joins TRBV14 and TRBJ2-2; no clear D gene. V was pared by 0 bases and J by 4 bases, with 6 bases between. Germline CDR1 is SGHDN and CDR2 is FVKESK. This CDR3 region has 14 residues. DNA of the CDR3: TGTGCCAGCAGCCAAGATCTACCCACCGGGGAGCTGTTTTTT. Its protein product is CASSQDLPTGELFF.

Many counts were recorded for this clonotype. The rearrangement joins TRBV7-2 to TRBJ1-5; maybe TRBD1 (5 bases). Trimming pared 1 base from V and 4 bases from J, leaving 8 bases between. The CDR3 contains 14 residues. Per the germline V gene, CDR1 is SGHTA and CDR2 is FQGNSA. The CDR3 protein is CASSLGDANQPQHF. DNA of the CDR3: TGTGCCAGCAGCTTAGGGGACGCGAATCAGCCCCAGCATTTT.

There are many counts of this clonotype. This rearrangement joins TRBV5-4 to TRBJ2-7, with TRBD1 as a possible D gene (5 bases). CDR1 and CDR2 (germline): SGHNT, YYREEE (reference sequence). V was trimmed by 0 bases and J by 6 bases, leaving 7 bases between them. The CDR3 extends over 12 amino acids. The CDR3 is CASSLEGAEQYF. The DNA of the CDR3 is TGTGCCAGCAGCTTGGAAGGGGCCGAGCAGTACTTC.

This clonotype was recorded at least ten times. Here the CDR3 DNA reads TGTGCCAGCAGGCGGAATGAAAAACTGTTTTTT. Amino acid sequence: CASRRNEKLFF. The V and J genes are TRBV6-2 or TRBV6-3 and TRBJ1-4; D is unclear. V shed 6 bases and J shed 5 bases, with 4 bases lying between them. The CDR3 consists of 11 residues. Germline lookup yields CDR1 MNHEY and CDR2 SVGEGT.

This clonotype was counted ten times or more. CDR3 loop: CSARAGLAGDDETQYF. In DNA, the CDR3 is TGCAGTGCTAGAGCGGGACTAGCGGGAGACGATGAGACCCAGTACTTC. The genes are TRBV20-1 and TRBJ2-5, with 14 bases that match TRBD2. The CDR3 consists of 16 residues. The germline V gene has CDR1 DFQATT and CDR2 SNEGSKA (reference sequence). Trimming removed 1 base from V and 5 bases from J; junction bases left unmatched: 6.

Ten or more counts support this clonotype. CDR3 nucleotides: TGCAGTGCTACCGGGACTAGCGGCTACTACGAGCAGTACTTC. This translates into CSATGTSGYYEQYF. The chain combines TRBV20-1 with TRBJ2-7; 11 positions match TRBD2. V shed 4 bases, J shed 3 bases, and the junction held 5 bases outside the gene matches. Germline CDR1 reads DFQATT; CDR2 reads SNEGSKA (reference sequence). CDR3 length equals 14 residues.

This clonotype showed up many times. CDR3 loop: CASSSADRGYTEAFF. CDR3 bases: TGTGCCAGCAGCTCGGCAGACAGGGGCTACACTGAAGCTTTCTTT. The chain couples TRBV11-2 to TRBJ1-1; 8 nucleotides match TRBD1. J lost 3 bases, V lost 4 bases, and 7 bases had no gene match. The CDR3 runs to 15 residues. Germline values: CDR1 SGHAT, CDR2 FQNNGV.

This clonotype was recorded many times. The genes are TRBV10-3 and TRBJ2-7, with 7 positions matching TRBD1. V shed 2 bases and J 3 bases; nucleotides not matched to a gene: 7. Germline CDR1 and CDR2: ENHRY and SYGVKD. The CDR3 spans 15 residues. CDR3 in DNA: TGTGCCATCAGTGAGCCGACAGGGCTAGACTACGAGCAGTACTTC. Translated, it gives CAISEPTGLDYEQYF.

This clonotype was recorded many times. This chain uses TRBV5-1 with TRBJ1-6; TRBD1 matches at 9 bases. J was trimmed by 10 bases and V by 4 bases; bases with no gene match: 18. Germline CDR1 reads SGHRS; CDR2 reads YFSETQ. The CDR3 runs to 18 residues. CDR3 sequence: CASSPRRETETGGSPLHF. The CDR3 nucleotides read TGCGCCAGCAGCCCTAGAAGGGAGACCGAAACAGGGGGCTCACCCCTCCACTTT.

At least ten counts were recorded for this clonotype. V gene TRBV27 combines with J gene TRBJ2-3; a possible D gene is TRBD2 (6 bases). Germline V gene sequence: CDR1 MNHEY, CDR2 SMNVEV (reference sequence). Between the trimmed V and J ends, which lost 1 base and 1 base, there was a span of 9 bases. The CDR3 is made up of 15 amino acids. The chain's CDR3 is CASSLYGRGTDTQYF. In nucleotides, the CDR3 is TGTGCCAGCAGTTTATACGGGAGAGGCACAGATACGCAGTATTTT.

This clonotype has at least ten counts. The rearrangement links TRBV5-1 to TRBJ1-1, with 8 bases fitting TRBD1. The CDR3 extends over 15 amino acids. V was pared by 2 bases and J by 2 bases, with 5 bases of the junction left unmatched. In germline, CDR1 is SGHRS, CDR2 YFSETQ. DNA for the CDR3: TGCGCCAGCAGCTTCCGGCAGGGGGCTAACACTGAAGCTTTCTTT. Protein product: CASSFRQGANTEAFF.

This clonotype was found many times. This chain's CDR3 is CASKPVGGGNTEAFF. As DNA, the CDR3 is TGTGCCAGCAAACCCGTCGGGGGTGGGAACACTGAAGCTTTCTTT. The chain has TRBV7-9 and TRBJ1-1; possibly TRBD1 for D (5 bases). Per germline, CDR1 SEHNR and CDR2 FQNEAQ (reference sequence). There are 15 residues in the CDR3. Between the trimmed V and J ends, which lost 7 bases and 1 base, there was a span of 16 bases. The full variable domain, with the rest looked up from reference TRBV7-9 and TRBJ1-1, is DTGVSQNPRHKITKRGQNVTFRCDPISEHNRLYWYRQTLGQGPEFLTYFQNEAQLEKSRLLSDRFSAERPKGSFSTLEIQRTEQGDSAMYLCASKPVGGGNTEAFFGQGTRLTVV.

Comments on this clonotype: As the CDR3 is not closed by the conserved phenylalanine or tryptophan, this likely results from a read error. This chain joins TRBV7-2 and TRBJ2-5; the D is unclear. Germline CDR1 is SGHTA and CDR2 is FQGNSA. There are 14 residues in the CDR3. V lost 4 bases and J 2 bases, leaving 11 bases between the germline ends. The CDR3 DNA is TGTGCCAGCAGCTGCCAGAAACTGCAAGAGACCCAGTACCTC. It codes for CASSCQKLQETQYL.

There are many counts of this clonotype. Written as DNA, the CDR3 is TGCAGTGCTAGAGGGACAGGGGTTTACAATGAGCAGTTCTTC. Amino acid sequence: CSARGTGVYNEQFF. The chain carries TRBV20-1 and TRBJ2-1; TRBD1 matches at 9 bases. CDR3 length: 14 residues. Looked up from germline, CDR1 is DFQATT and CDR2 is SNEGSKA (reference sequence). The trim removed 1 base at V and 4 bases at J, leaving 2 bases unmatched.

This clonotype was picked up many times. This chain joins TRBV10-3 and TRBJ2-5; 7 bases map to TRBD2. The germline CDR1 and CDR2 sequences are ENHRY and SYGVKD. The CDR3 sequence is 13 residues long. Losses at the gene ends were 7 bases for V and 3 bases for J; bases not matched to a gene: 5. The CDR3 DNA reads TGTGCCATCATGGCGGGAGAAAAAGAGACCCAGTACTTC. Its translation is CAIMAGEKETQYF.